Here is one T cell receptor (beta chain) with its context. Its specificity is unknown. The data were obtained in a study of cytomegalovirus exposure and HLA in healthy donors. General study points: Specific recognition of CMV antigens was confirmed in vitro for a few chains (all CMV-associated).

Both 60 Vbeta primers and 13 Jbeta primers went into the PCR. Libraries were prepared by immunoSEQ multiplex PCR; TCRdb keeps only in-frame clonotypes and omits some of them. The data show about 37,000 clones, with around 70% seen just once and roughly 6.7% held by the top ten. CDR1 is LNHDA and CDR2 is SQIVND in the germline V gene (reference sequence). With 5 bases clipped from V and 3 bases from J, the junction kept 13 bases outside the gene matches. This CDR3 is 16 amino acids long. The chain joins TRBV19 to TRBJ2-7; 7 bases map to TRBD1. The source material was PBMCs. The receptor's source is a man aged 25 to 45 in good health and CMV-seronegative. This chain's CDR3 is CASSEGYRGTVYEQYF. The CDR3 DNA reads TGTGCCAGTAGTGAGGGGTACAGGGGAACCGTCTACGAGCAGTACTTC.